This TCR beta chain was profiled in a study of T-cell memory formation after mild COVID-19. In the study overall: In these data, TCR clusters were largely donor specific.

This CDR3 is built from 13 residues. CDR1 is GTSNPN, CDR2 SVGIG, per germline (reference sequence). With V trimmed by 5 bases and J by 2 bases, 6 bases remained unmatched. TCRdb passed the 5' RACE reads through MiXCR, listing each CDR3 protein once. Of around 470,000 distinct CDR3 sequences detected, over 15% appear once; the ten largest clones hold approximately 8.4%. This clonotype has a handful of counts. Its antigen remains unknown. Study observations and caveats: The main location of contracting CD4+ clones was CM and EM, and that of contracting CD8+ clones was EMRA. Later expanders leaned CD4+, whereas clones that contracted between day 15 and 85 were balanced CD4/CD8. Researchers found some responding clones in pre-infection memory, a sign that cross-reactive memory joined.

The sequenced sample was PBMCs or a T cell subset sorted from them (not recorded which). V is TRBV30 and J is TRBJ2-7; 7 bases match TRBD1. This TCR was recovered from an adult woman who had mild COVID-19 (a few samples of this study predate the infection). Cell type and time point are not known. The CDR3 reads CAWGKGGPYEQYF. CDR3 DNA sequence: TGTGCCTGGGGTAAAGGGGGCCCCTACGAGCAGTACTTC.